The 26 T cell receptor beta chains reported below all come from one sample, sequenced in a study of response to subunit inactivated influenza vaccine. Each CDR3 protein is one row after TCRdb ran MiXCR on the RT-PCR reads. The sample has roughly 780,000 distinct CDR3 sequences; roughly 20% are singletons. The specimen was PBMCs from blood, collected 4 to 6 days after vaccination. These receptors all come from a man in his fifties or sixties who received an inactivated influenza vaccine.

In its sample, this clonotype was seen many times. The rearrangement uses TRBV15 and TRBJ2-3, with D uncertain. The CDR3 length is 16 residues. Trimming cost V 0 bases and J 1 base, with 11 bases left between them. The germline V gene has CDR1 LNHNV and CDR2 YYDKDF (reference sequence). Here the CDR3 reads CATSRDLGYGTDTQYF. As DNA, the CDR3 is TGTGCCACCAGCAGAGATTTGGGGTATGGCACAGATACGCAGTATTTT.

CDR3 in amino acids: CASSRKGLIRGSGANVLTF. The CDR3, as DNA: TGCGCCAGCAGCCGGAAGGGGTTGATCAGGGGCTCTGGGGCCAACGTCCTGACTTTC. This rearrangement joins TRBV4-3 to TRBJ2-6; D may be TRBD1 (6 bases). Germline CDR1 and CDR2: LGHNA and YSLEER. The germline V and J ends were trimmed by 4 bases and 0 bases, with 19 bases remaining between them. The CDR3 is 19 amino acids.

The rearrangement joins TRBV20-1 to TRBJ2-1; 10 nucleotides align to TRBD2. CDR3 length: 13 residues. J gave up 14 bases and V 3 bases, and 10 bases lay outside the gene matches. Germline loops: CDR1 DFQATT, CDR2 SNEGSKA (reference sequence). The CDR3 sequence: CSASEDSGRREFF. Here the CDR3 DNA reads TGCAGTGCTAGCGAAGATAGCGGGAGGAGGGAGTTCTTC.

The chain has TRBV11-2 and TRBJ2-1; D gene ambiguous. Germline V CDR1 and CDR2: SGHAT, FQNNGV. Trimming removed 5 bases from V and 10 bases from J, with 18 bases in between. This CDR3 spans 14 amino acids. The CDR3 sequence is CASSPGVVALEQFF. CDR3 nucleotide sequence: TGTGCCAGCAGCCCGGGCGTTGTGGCCCTCGAGCAGTTCTTC.

This clonotype came up a few times. The rearrangement uses TRBV10-3 and TRBJ2-1, with 7 bases lining up with TRBD2. This CDR3 has 17 amino acids. The junction had 9 bases not matched to a gene; V was cut back by 1 base and J by 3 bases. Germline V gene lookup returns CDR1 ENHRY and CDR2 SYGVKD. CDR3 sequence (DNA): TGTGCCATCAGTGAGTATGACTGGAGGGAGGGCTACAATGAGCAGTTCTTC. It specifies CAISEYDWREGYNEQFF.

There are many counts of this clonotype. The chain carries TRBV20-1 and TRBJ2-2; D not certain. Looked up from germline, CDR1 is DFQATT and CDR2 is SNEGSKA (reference sequence). The CDR3 is 13 residues long. Trimming cost V 6 bases and J 2 bases, with 10 bases left between them. CDR3 in DNA: TGCAGTGCCAGCAGCAGTAACACCGGGGAGCTGTTTTTT. Its protein is CSASSSNTGELFF.

The chain joins TRBV20-1 to TRBJ2-5, with 7 nucleotides matching TRBD2. Losses at the gene ends were 6 bases for V and 2 bases for J; bases not matched to a gene: 9. This CDR3 region has 14 residues. The germline CDR1 and CDR2 sequences are DFQATT and SNEGSKA (reference sequence). CDR3 coding DNA: TGCAGTGCGCTCCGCGGGAGTTCACAAGAGACCCAGTACTTC. Translation gives CSALRGSSQETQYF.

The chain uses TRBV29-1 and TRBJ2-3, with D maybe TRBD2 (5 bases). V dropped 8 bases and J dropped 4 bases, with 19 bases sitting between them. The germline CDR1 and CDR2 sequences are SQVTM and ANQGSEA. CDR3 length equals 14 residues. In DNA, the CDR3 is TGCAGCTCGAAGCCGCGCTTGAGGGCAGATACGCAGTATTTT. It translates to CSSKPRLRADTQYF.

About this clonotype: Relative to the germline gene, one junction end is altered; a read error may explain this. The rearrangement joins TRBV28 to TRBJ2-1, with TRBD1 matching 10 bases. The CDR3 is made up of 14 amino acids. The germline CDR1 and CDR2 sequences are MDHEN and SYDVKM. The DNA for the CDR3 is TGTGCCAGCAGTTTGACAGGGGGCTACTATGAGCAGTTCTTC. Its protein is CASSLTGGYYEQFF.

As DNA, the CDR3 is TGTGCCTGGAGTGTAACAGGGGAAGTAGGCAAAAACATTCAGTACTTC. Its protein is CAWSVTGEVGKNIQYF. This chain links TRBV30 with TRBJ2-4, with TRBD1 matching 7 bases. The CDR3 runs 16 residues. Germline V lookup: CDR1 GTSNPN, CDR2 SVGIG (reference sequence). V lost 0 bases to trimming and J lost 3 bases; unmatched junction nucleotides: 8.

This clonotype was observed a handful of times. The V gene is TRBV7-2, the J gene TRBJ1-1; D is ambiguous. Between the trimmed V and J ends, which lost 0 bases and 0 bases, there was a span of 8 bases. Germline values: CDR1 SGHTA, CDR2 FQGNSA. The CDR3 is 15 residues long. DNA of the CDR3: TGTGCCAGCAGCTTAGCCGGCGTTCTGAACACTGAAGCTTTCTTT. Translating it yields CASSLAGVLNTEAFF. The entire variable domain, with the rest obtained from reference TRBV7-2 and TRBJ1-1, is as follows: GAGVSQSPSNKVTEKGKDVELRCDPISGHTALYWYRQSLGQGLEFLIYFQGNSAPDKSGLPSDRFSAERTGGSVSTLTIQRTQQEDSAVYLCASSLAGVLNTEAFFGQGTRLTVV.

The chain links TRBV5-6 to TRBJ2-7; 10 bases are shared with TRBD2. This CDR3 is 14 amino acids long. Germline assignment: CDR1 SGHDT and CDR2 YYEEEE. Trimming took 5 bases from V and 4 from J; bases not matched to a gene: 6. CDR3 DNA: TGTGCCAGCAGAGAAGCGGGGGGGAAATACGAGCAGTACTTC. Its translation is CASREAGGKYEQYF.

This clonotype was observed a few times. The CDR3 sequence is CASNRDGGYEQYF. The CDR3, as DNA: TGTGCCAGCAACCGGGACGGGGGATACGAGCAGTACTTC. The chain has TRBV25-1 and TRBJ2-7; tentative D call: TRBD2 (6 bases). Germline lookup yields CDR1 MGHDK and CDR2 SYGVNS. Deletions cut 7 bases from V and 4 bases from J, with 14 bases between. CDR3 length equals 13 residues.

This clonotype was counted only a few times. J is TRBJ1-5 and V is TRBV12-3 or TRBV12-4; D not certain. Trimming cost V 5 bases and J 4 bases, with 12 bases left between them. This CDR3 region has 14 residues. The CDR3 nucleotides read TGTGCCAGCAGTCCCGGGATCCGAAATCAGCCCCAGCATTTT. As protein: CASSPGIRNQPQHF.

This clonotype occurred a few times. This rearrangement joins TRBV7-2 to TRBJ1-4; D gene uncertain. Per the germline V gene, CDR1 is SGHTA and CDR2 is FQGNSA. With 1 base removed from V and 2 bases from J, the gap between germline ends came to 11 bases. The CDR3 sequence is 16 residues long. The CDR3 reads CASSLDPGRTNEKLFF. The CDR3 nucleotides read TGTGCCAGCAGCTTAGATCCCGGCAGGACTAATGAAAAACTGTTTTTT.

V is TRBV12-3 or TRBV12-4 and J is TRBJ2-3; the match to TRBD2 covers 9 bases. The trim removed 1 base at V and 0 bases at J, leaving 5 bases unmatched. This CDR3 region has 17 residues. CDR3 loop: CASSLGGGGSSTDTQYF. The CDR3 region has the DNA TGTGCCAGCAGTTTAGGCGGGGGGGGCTCTAGCACAGATACGCAGTATTTT.

V is TRBV4-1 and J is TRBJ2-5; D is uncertain. This CDR3 has 15 amino acids. Germline V gives CDR1 MGHRA, CDR2 YSYEKL. V lost 0 bases, J lost 5 bases, and 13 bases lay in between. CDR3 DNA: TGCGCCAGCAGCCAAGATTGGAACCGGTTGGAGACCCAGTACTTC. Encoded protein: CASSQDWNRLETQYF.

The table lists this clonotype with many counts. The V gene is TRBV27, the J gene TRBJ2-1; weak D call: TRBD2 (7 bases). The CDR3 has 15 residues. Germline values: CDR1 MNHEY, CDR2 SMNVEV (reference sequence). Trimming removed 3 bases from V and 10 bases from J, with 19 bases in between. The CDR3 is CASSFLGGEAGEQFF. Here the CDR3 DNA reads TGTGCCAGCAGTTTCCTAGGGGGGGAAGCAGGGGAGCAGTTCTTC.

The chain recombines TRBV19 with TRBJ1-2; no clear D. Germline-derived CDR1 and CDR2 are LNHDA and SQIVND (reference sequence). The CDR3 consists of 12 residues. The germline V and J ends were trimmed by 3 bases and 1 base, with 3 bases remaining between them. The CDR3 region has the DNA TGTGCCAGTAGTATCCATAACTATGGCTACACCTTC. Translating gives CASSIHNYGYTF.

This clonotype occurred a few times. The chain links TRBV20-1 to TRBJ2-1; 8 positions match TRBD2. The CDR3 spans 15 residues. Germline V CDR1 and CDR2: DFQATT, SNEGSKA (reference sequence). V lost 6 bases, J lost 1 base, and 8 bases stayed unmatched. This CDR3 is CSATLGTSSYNEQFF. The CDR3 coding sequence is TGCAGTGCGACCCTTGGGACTAGTTCCTACAATGAGCAGTTCTTC.

V is TRBV4-1 and J is TRBJ2-3; 7 bases fit TRBD1. The junction had 11 bases not matched to a gene; V was cut back by 0 bases and J by 8 bases. Germline CDR1 reads MGHRA; CDR2 reads YSYEKL. The CDR3 consists of 16 residues. The CDR3 loop is CASSQEVQGPSGTQYF. The CDR3 region has the DNA TGCGCCAGCAGCCAAGAGGTACAGGGGCCCTCAGGTACGCAGTATTTT.

This clonotype has more than one count but fewer than ten. V usage is TRBV6-1 and J usage is TRBJ1-1, with D tentatively TRBD1 (6 bases). V lost 5 bases, J lost 5 bases, and 18 bases lay in between. Looked up from germline, CDR1 is MNHNS and CDR2 is SASEGT. This CDR3 spans 15 amino acids. The CDR3 coding sequence is TGTGCCAGCAGTACACAGGGTGGGGGTCGGACTGAAGCTTTCTTT. It specifies CASSTQGGGRTEAFF.

On this clonotype itself: Just one base apart from a much larger clone, this may be a read error. The J gene is TRBJ2-3, the V gene TRBV21-1. TRBV21-1 represents a pseudogene. This CDR3 is built from 16 residues. The chain's CDR3 is CASRLLIEGSTDTHYF. CDR3 bases: TGTGCCAGCAGGCTACTTATAGAAGGAAGCACAGATACGCACTATTTT.

The CDR3 nucleotides read TGCGCCAGCAGCGTTACCCTTCAAGAGACCCAGTACTTC. Its translation: CASSVTLQETQYF. This sequence joins TRBV4-3 and TRBJ2-5, with D unclear. The CDR3 runs to 13 residues. CDR1 LGHNA and CDR2 YSLEER come from the germline V gene. Trimming took off 5 bases at V and 2 bases at J, with 9 bases between the two ends.

This clonotype was seen many times. V usage is TRBV29-1 and J usage is TRBJ1-5; tentatively, D is TRBD1 (6 bases). V lost 7 bases to trimming and J lost 1 base, with 14 bases between them. This CDR3 spans 14 amino acids. Germline values: CDR1 SQVTM, CDR2 ANQGSEA. Written as DNA, the CDR3 is TGCAGCGCATCACAGGGAAGGAGCAATCAGCCCCAGCATTTT. Translating gives CSASQGRSNQPQHF.

Comment on this clonotype: A much larger clone differs from this one at a single base, so this may be a read error. J is TRBJ2-2 and V is TRBV20-1, with D uncertain. Germline V gene data show CDR1 as DFQATT and CDR2 as SNEGSKA (reference sequence). Trimming removed 2 bases at V and 0 bases at J, with 13 bases between. The CDR3 covers 16 residues. The CDR3 DNA is TGCAGTGCTAGAAAAATGTGGCCTACGAACACCGGGGAGCTGTTTTTT. It encodes CSARKMWPTNTGELFF.